Listed here are 2 T cell receptor beta chains from one sample, sequenced in a study of glioma-infiltrating T cells. TCR alpha and beta CDR3 regions were amplified from RNA using iRepertoire nested multiplex PCR. One entry per CDR3 protein, called by TCRdb with MiXCR from the multiplex PCR reads. The profile shows roughly 130,000 distinct CDR3 sequences, approximately 24% of them singletons. The sample comprised glioma tissue, nonneoplastic brain tissue, or PBMCs (not recorded which). The source is a human donor with low-grade glioma or glioblastoma, undergoing nonglioma brain surgery, or in good health (not recorded which).

This clonotype showed up just a few times. The chain is built from TRBV6-1 and TRBJ1-1, with no clear D. The CDR3 is 14 amino acids. V shed 7 bases and J shed 0 bases, with 12 bases lying between them. Germline V CDR1 and CDR2: MNHNS, SASEGT. Here the CDR3 DNA reads TGTGCCAGCATCGCAGGTACAATGAACACTGAAGCTTTCTTT. Its translation is CASIAGTMNTEAFF.

As regards this clonotype: A much larger clonotype is one base distant, so this may be a read error. Since no conserved phenylalanine or tryptophan closes the CDR3, a read error is the likely cause. This chain connects TRBV24-1 to TRBJ2-3; 8 positions match TRBD2. The CDR3 is 16 amino acids. The V gene end was trimmed by 3 bases and the J gene end by 1 base; junction bases not matched to a gene: 5. Per germline, CDR1 KGHDR and CDR2 SFDVKD. The CDR3 nucleotides are TGTGCCACCAGTGATCCCCCCGGGGGGGGCACAGATACGCAGTATTTA. It encodes CATSDPPGGGTDTQYL.